The clone carrying this T cell receptor (beta chain) occurred many times. This sample stems from a study of T cells in Graves' hyperthyroidism and ophthalmopathy. The CDR3 is 16 amino acids. Germline CDR1 and CDR2: SGHRS and YFSETQ. With 4 bases clipped from V and 4 bases from J, the junction kept 10 bases outside the gene matches. Template material for amplifying TCR beta CDR3 regions consisted of RNA transcripts. A set of HTBI primers served as the primers for a first-round RT-PCR of the TCR CDR3. Via MiXCR, TCRdb re-called the multiplex PCR reads, giving one row per CDR3 protein. The top ten hold 28% of the sample, which has 350,000 to 450,000 distinct CDR3 sequences, roughly an eighth seen once. Those patients with uncontrolled infection, other autoimmune disease, pregnancy or lactation were excluded. PBMCs were obtained from 10 ml fresh peripheral blood.

This clonotype was sampled from a man aged 50-59 years with Graves' ophthalmopathy. What was sequenced was blood. This sequence joins TRBV5-1 and TRBJ2-5; 10 bases fit TRBD2. CDR3 in amino acids: CASSPGTSGKGETQYF. CDR3 coding DNA: TGCGCCAGCAGCCCGGGTACTAGCGGGAAAGGAGAGACCCAGTACTTC.